The rows below give T cell receptor beta chains drawn from one sample of a study of blood T cells in healthy people across ages. TCRdb used MiXCR to reprocess the 5' RACE reads, holding one entry per CDR3 protein. The data contain approximately 800,000 distinct CDR3 sequences, about 42% of them singletons. Sequencing used blood. These receptors were collected from an elderly man in good health. Each CDR3 is given with its conserved first and last residue. Each record gives: D gene, clone size, J gene, V gene, CDR3 DNA, CDR3 protein. A D gene is named only where the DNA matches it firmly. Size is stated for part of the rows, as once, few or many counts, or as a class when the clone is expanded.

D gene: .; clone size: .; J gene: TRBJ2-3; V gene: TRBV20-1; CDR3 DNA: TGCAGTGCTACTTGGACCAGCACAGATACGCAGTATTTT; CDR3 protein: CSATWTSTDTQYF
D gene: .; clone size: once; J gene: TRBJ2-3; V gene: TRBV6-1; CDR3 DNA: TGTGCCACCCAGGGTACTAGAGATTCAGATACGCAGTATTTT; CDR3 protein: CATQGTRDSDTQYF
D gene: TRBD2; clone size: .; J gene: TRBJ2-3; V gene: TRBV29-1; CDR3 DNA: TGCAGCGTTGAACTAGCGGGAGGCATGGATACGCAGTATTTT; CDR3 protein: CSVELAGGMDTQYF
D gene: .; clone size: .; J gene: TRBJ1-5; V gene: TRBV27; CDR3 DNA: TGTGCCAGCAGTTTAGGGCGAGGAGGCAATCAGCCCCAGCATTTT; CDR3 protein: CASSLGRGGNQPQHF
D gene: .; clone size: many; J gene: TRBJ2-1; V gene: TRBV7-2; CDR3 DNA: TGTGCCAGCAGCTTAGCCAATGAGCAGTTCTTC; CDR3 protein: CASSLANEQFF
D gene: .; clone size: many; J gene: TRBJ2-5; V gene: TRBV25-1; CDR3 DNA: TGTGCCAGCAGTGCCGGGGGCAAAGAGACCCAGTACTTC; CDR3 protein: CASSAGGKETQYF
D gene: .; clone size: once; J gene: TRBJ2-7; V gene: TRBV20-1; CDR3 DNA: TGCAGTGCTAGAGATCGACTAGGGTTGGACGAGCAGTACTTC; CDR3 protein: CSARDRLGLDEQYF
D gene: .; clone size: .; J gene: TRBJ2-4; V gene: TRBV9; CDR3 DNA: TGTGCCAGCAGCGTCGAAGGGACGGACCAAAACATTCAGTACTTC; CDR3 protein: CASSVEGTDQNIQYF
D gene: .; clone size: .; J gene: TRBJ2-7; V gene: TRBV29-1; CDR3 DNA: TGCAGCGTTGACGGACGGGGCTACGAGCAGTACTTC; CDR3 protein: CSVDGRGYEQYF
D gene: .; clone size: .; J gene: TRBJ1-1; V gene: TRBV18; CDR3 DNA: TGTGCCAGCTCAGTGACAGGAGACCTGAACACTGAAGCTTTCTTT; CDR3 protein: CASSVTGDLNTEAFF
D gene: TRBD1; clone size: .; J gene: TRBJ2-5; V gene: TRBV4-3; CDR3 DNA: TGCGCCAGCAGCCGAGATGGGCCAGGGGGCCTTCAAGAGACCCAGTACTTC; CDR3 protein: CASSRDGPGGLQETQYF
D gene: TRBD1; clone size: many; J gene: TRBJ2-5; V gene: TRBV7-3; CDR3 DNA: TGTGCCAGCAGCCTAAACAGGGGAGAGACCCAGTACTTC; CDR3 protein: CASSLNRGETQYF
D gene: .; clone size: .; J gene: TRBJ2-5; V gene: TRBV12-3/TRBV12-4; CDR3 DNA: TGTGCCAGCAGGTACGGGACCAGCAGTGAGCAGTACTTC; CDR3 protein: CASRYGTSSEQYF
D gene: .; clone size: .; J gene: TRBJ1-5; V gene: TRBV6-5; CDR3 DNA: TGTGCCAGCAGTTGGGGCAACAGCGATCAGCCCCAGCATTTT; CDR3 protein: CASSWGNSDQPQHF
D gene: TRBD1; clone size: few; J gene: TRBJ2-1; V gene: TRBV7-2; CDR3 DNA: TGTGCCAGCAGACCTCCGGGACAGCTCTACAATGAGCAGTTCTTC; CDR3 protein: CASRPPGQLYNEQFF
D gene: .; clone size: .; J gene: TRBJ2-7; V gene: TRBV15; CDR3 DNA: TGTACCACCAGCGTTGAGGGATACGAGCAGTACTTC; CDR3 protein: CTTSVEGYEQYF
D gene: TRBD2; clone size: .; J gene: TRBJ2-1; V gene: TRBV10-3; CDR3 DNA: TGTGCCATCAGTCCTGGGACTAGTAAAGAGACCCAGTTCTTC; CDR3 protein: CAISPGTSKETQFF
D gene: TRBD2; clone size: .; J gene: TRBJ2-2; V gene: TRBV20-1; CDR3 DNA: TGCAGTGCTAGAGACGGTAGCGGGAGAACCGGGGAGCTGTTTTTT; CDR3 protein: CSARDGSGRTGELFF
D gene: TRBD1; clone size: .; J gene: TRBJ2-7; V gene: TRBV7-2; CDR3 DNA: TGTGCCAGCAGAACAGGGGGTTGGGAGCAGTACTTC; CDR3 protein: CASRTGGWEQYF
D gene: .; clone size: few; J gene: TRBJ2-1; V gene: TRBV7-2; CDR3 DNA: TGTGCCAGCAGCGTATCTGGAAACAATGAGCAGTTCTTC; CDR3 protein: CASSVSGNNEQFF
D gene: TRBD2; clone size: once; J gene: TRBJ2-7; V gene: TRBV6-6; CDR3 DNA: TGTGCCAGCAGCTACAGGCGGGAGGGGGACAAGAGGGAGCAGTACTTC; CDR3 protein: CASSYRREGDKREQYF
D gene: .; clone size: .; J gene: TRBJ1-2; V gene: TRBV2; CDR3 DNA: TGTGCCAGCAGTGAGAATCAACAGGGAGATGGCTACACCTTC; CDR3 protein: CASSENQQGDGYTF
D gene: .; clone size: .; J gene: TRBJ2-5; V gene: TRBV29-1; CDR3 DNA: TGCAGCGTTGATGGGGGCTTTGAGACCCAGTACTTC; CDR3 protein: CSVDGGFETQYF
D gene: .; clone size: .; J gene: TRBJ2-4; V gene: TRBV28; CDR3 DNA: TGTGCCAGCAGTTTATGGGAGGGGGGACCAGCCAAAAACATTCAGTACTTC; CDR3 protein: CASSLWEGGPAKNIQYF
D gene: TRBD2; clone size: few; J gene: TRBJ2-1; V gene: TRBV6-5; CDR3 DNA: TGTGCCAGCAGTTTAAGCGGGAGATCAACGTGGGATGAGCAGTTCTTC; CDR3 protein: CASSLSGRSTWDEQFF
D gene: .; clone size: .; J gene: TRBJ2-7; V gene: TRBV12-3/TRBV12-4; CDR3 DNA: TGTGCCAGCAGTTTAATCTTTATGGGGGGTGAGCAGTACTTC; CDR3 protein: CASSLIFMGGEQYF
D gene: .; clone size: .; J gene: TRBJ2-7; V gene: TRBV20-1; CDR3 DNA: TGCAGTGCTAGAGATCCTCTGAGCGTTCCCTACGAGCAGTACTTC; CDR3 protein: CSARDPLSVPYEQYF
D gene: TRBD2; clone size: many; J gene: TRBJ2-3; V gene: TRBV20-1; CDR3 DNA: TGCAGTGCTAGAGTTGCTAGCGGGGCCACAGATACGCAGTATTTT; CDR3 protein: CSARVASGATDTQYF
D gene: .; clone size: .; J gene: TRBJ2-7; V gene: TRBV7-9; CDR3 DNA: TGTGCCAGCAGCTTAGTTTCGGGGTCCTCGGGCGAGCAGTACTTC; CDR3 protein: CASSLVSGSSGEQYF
D gene: TRBD1; clone size: .; J gene: TRBJ2-6; V gene: TRBV12-5; CDR3 DNA: TGTGCTAGTGGTTCCGGGACAGGGGTAACTGGGGCCAACGTCCTGACTTTC; CDR3 protein: CASGSGTGVTGANVLTF
D gene: TRBD2; clone size: once; J gene: TRBJ2-3; V gene: TRBV11-2; CDR3 DNA: TGTGCCAGCAGCCGTGCGGCGGGAGCCTTGGATACGCAGTATTTT; CDR3 protein: CASSRAAGALDTQYF
D gene: TRBD2; clone size: .; J gene: TRBJ2-1; V gene: TRBV11-1; CDR3 DNA: TGTGCCAGCAGCTTAGGTCTAGCGGGAGCGGTCGAGCAGTTCTTC; CDR3 protein: CASSLGLAGAVEQFF
D gene: TRBD2; clone size: .; J gene: TRBJ2-7; V gene: TRBV28; CDR3 DNA: TGTGCCAGCAGTTTATCTCTTTGGGTAACTAGCGGGAGAGTCTCCTACAATGAGCAGTACTTC; CDR3 protein: CASSLSLWVTSGRVSYNEQYF
D gene: TRBD1; clone size: .; J gene: TRBJ1-1; V gene: TRBV29-1; CDR3 DNA: TGCAGCGCTAGGACAGGGGGCGCGGCTGAAGCTTTCTTT; CDR3 protein: CSARTGGAAEAFF
D gene: .; clone size: .; J gene: TRBJ2-5; V gene: TRBV12-3/TRBV12-4; CDR3 DNA: TGTGCCAGCAGTAAAGGACCGAACCAAGAGACCCAGTACTTC; CDR3 protein: CASSKGPNQETQYF
D gene: TRBD2; clone size: few; J gene: TRBJ2-1; V gene: TRBV18; CDR3 DNA: TGTGCCAGCTCAACAAGCGGGAGGCGCTCCTACAATGAGCAGTTCTTC; CDR3 protein: CASSTSGRRSYNEQFF
D gene: .; clone size: .; J gene: TRBJ2-7; V gene: TRBV6-5; CDR3 DNA: TGTGCCAGCAGTCGGGACCACTACGAGCAGTACTTC; CDR3 protein: CASSRDHYEQYF
D gene: .; clone size: few; J gene: TRBJ2-3; V gene: TRBV28; CDR3 DNA: TGTGCCAGCAGTCCACCCCTGACAGGGACTAGCACAGATACGCAGTATTTT; CDR3 protein: CASSPPLTGTSTDTQYF
D gene: .; clone size: once; J gene: TRBJ2-2; V gene: TRBV10-2; CDR3 DNA: TGCGCCAGCAAAGGAGGCAGGGAGAACACCGGGGAGCTGTTTTTT; CDR3 protein: CASKGGRENTGELFF
D gene: .; clone size: .; J gene: TRBJ2-7; V gene: TRBV2; CDR3 DNA: TGTGCCAGCAGTGAGGACAGGTTTAGCGGGAAAGAGCTGTACTTC; CDR3 protein: CASSEDRFSGKELYF
D gene: TRBD2; clone size: .; J gene: TRBJ2-7; V gene: TRBV10-3; CDR3 DNA: TGTGCCATCAGTGATTGGGACGGGAGGCAACACAATGAGCAGTACTTC; CDR3 protein: CAISDWDGRQHNEQYF
D gene: TRBD1; clone size: .; J gene: TRBJ2-3; V gene: TRBV2; CDR3 DNA: TGTGCCAGCAGCGGGGACAGGGCAACAGATACGCAGTATTTT; CDR3 protein: CASSGDRATDTQYF
D gene: TRBD2; clone size: many; J gene: TRBJ2-3; V gene: TRBV7-2; CDR3 DNA: TGTGCCAGCAGCTTAGGGACTAGCGGGAGTAGCACAGATACGCAGTATTTT; CDR3 protein: CASSLGTSGSSTDTQYF
D gene: TRBD2; clone size: many; J gene: TRBJ2-1; V gene: TRBV5-1; CDR3 DNA: TGCGCCAGCAGCTCGACTAGCGCCGTGTACAATGGGCAGTTCTTC; CDR3 protein: CASSSTSAVYNGQFF
D gene: .; clone size: .; J gene: TRBJ1-2; V gene: TRBV4-3; CDR3 DNA: TGCACCAGCAGCCTCGAAGAGCCGGCTCAGTATGGCTACACCTTC; CDR3 protein: CTSSLEEPAQYGYTF
D gene: TRBD2; clone size: few; J gene: TRBJ2-7; V gene: TRBV9; CDR3 DNA: TGTGCCAGCAGCGTGGTAGCGGGAGCCCACGAGCAGTACTTC; CDR3 protein: CASSVVAGAHEQYF
D gene: .; clone size: .; J gene: TRBJ2-7; V gene: TRBV20-1; CDR3 DNA: TGCAGTGCTAGAGGGAGTTCTACCTACGAGCAGTACTTC; CDR3 protein: CSARGSSTYEQYF
D gene: .; clone size: .; J gene: TRBJ2-1; V gene: TRBV16; CDR3 DNA: TGTGCCAGCAGCCAATCTTCCGGGGGCCGTACCTACAATGAGCAGTTCTTC; CDR3 protein: CASSQSSGGRTYNEQFF
D gene: TRBD1; clone size: once; J gene: TRBJ2-7; V gene: TRBV9; CDR3 DNA: TGTGCCAGCAGCGCCGGGACAGGGGGCTTCCACGAGCAGTACTTC; CDR3 protein: CASSAGTGGFHEQYF
D gene: .; clone size: few; J gene: TRBJ2-5; V gene: TRBV10-3; CDR3 DNA: TGTGCCAGCGGGACAGCCCAAGAGACCCAGTACTTC; CDR3 protein: CASGTAQETQYF
D gene: .; clone size: few; J gene: TRBJ1-1; V gene: TRBV6-1; CDR3 DNA: TGTGCCAGCAGTGAAGCGGCAGGGAGCACTGAAGCTTTCTTT; CDR3 protein: CASSEAAGSTEAFF
D gene: .; clone size: .; J gene: TRBJ2-1; V gene: TRBV12-3/TRBV12-4; CDR3 DNA: TGTGCCAGCAGTTTTTTTGGCAGCAGCTCCTACAATGAGCAGTTCTTC; CDR3 protein: CASSFFGSSSYNEQFF
D gene: .; clone size: .; J gene: TRBJ2-3; V gene: TRBV6-5; CDR3 DNA: TGTGCCAGCAGTTACAATCGGGGGCGGGGGACAGATACGCAGTATTTT; CDR3 protein: CASSYNRGRGTDTQYF
D gene: TRBD2; clone size: .; J gene: TRBJ2-3; V gene: TRBV7-6; CDR3 DNA: TGTGCCGGCAGCTTCCCACTAGAGTTTCCTAGCGGGAGAGGAGCAGATACGCAGTATTTT; CDR3 protein: CAGSFPLEFPSGRGADTQYF